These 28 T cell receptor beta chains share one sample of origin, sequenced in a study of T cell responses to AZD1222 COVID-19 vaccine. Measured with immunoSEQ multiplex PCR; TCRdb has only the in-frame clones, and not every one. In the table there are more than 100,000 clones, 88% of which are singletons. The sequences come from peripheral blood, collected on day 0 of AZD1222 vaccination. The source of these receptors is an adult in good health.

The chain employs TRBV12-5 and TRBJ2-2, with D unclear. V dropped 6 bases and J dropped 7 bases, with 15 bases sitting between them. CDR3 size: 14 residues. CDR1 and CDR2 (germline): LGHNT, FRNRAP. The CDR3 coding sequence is TGTGCTAGTGGAGCTACCGAGACTCGCGGGGAGCTGTTTTTT. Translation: CASGATETRGELFF.

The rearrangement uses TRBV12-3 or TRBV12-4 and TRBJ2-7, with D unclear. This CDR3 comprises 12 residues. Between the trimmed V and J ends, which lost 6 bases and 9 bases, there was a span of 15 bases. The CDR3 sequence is CASRTVGGGQYF. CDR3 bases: TGTGCCAGCAGGACTGTAGGTGGCGGGCAGTACTTC.

The CDR3 loop reads CASSSGPLNGYTF. CDR3 nucleotide sequence: TGTGCCAGTAGTTCCGGGCCCTTGAACGGCTACACCTTC. The chain carries TRBV19 and TRBJ1-2; D is undetermined. In germline, CDR1 is LNHDA, CDR2 SQIVND (reference sequence). Trimming shortened V by 5 bases and J by 8 bases, and 15 bases separated the two germline ends. The CDR3 length is 13 residues.

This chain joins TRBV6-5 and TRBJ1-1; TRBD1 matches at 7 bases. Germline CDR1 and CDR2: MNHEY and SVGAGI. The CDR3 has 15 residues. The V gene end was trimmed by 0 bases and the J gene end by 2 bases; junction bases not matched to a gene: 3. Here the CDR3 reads CASSYSTGVNTEAFF. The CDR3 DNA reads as TGTGCCAGCAGTTACTCAACAGGGGTAAACACTGAAGCTTTCTTT.

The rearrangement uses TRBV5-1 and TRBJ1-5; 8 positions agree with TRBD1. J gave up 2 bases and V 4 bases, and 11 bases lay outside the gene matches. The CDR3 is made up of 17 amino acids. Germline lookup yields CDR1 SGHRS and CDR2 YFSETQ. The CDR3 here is CASSAGDRGSGNQPQHF. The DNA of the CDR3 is TGCGCCAGCAGCGCCGGAGACAGGGGATCGGGCAATCAGCCCCAGCATTTT.

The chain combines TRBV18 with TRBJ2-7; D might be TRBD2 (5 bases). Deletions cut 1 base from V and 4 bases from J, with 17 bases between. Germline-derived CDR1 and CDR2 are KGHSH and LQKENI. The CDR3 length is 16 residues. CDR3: CASSPLGGRPGYEQYF. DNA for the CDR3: TGTGCCAGCTCACCACTCGGAGGCAGACCCGGATACGAGCAGTACTTC.

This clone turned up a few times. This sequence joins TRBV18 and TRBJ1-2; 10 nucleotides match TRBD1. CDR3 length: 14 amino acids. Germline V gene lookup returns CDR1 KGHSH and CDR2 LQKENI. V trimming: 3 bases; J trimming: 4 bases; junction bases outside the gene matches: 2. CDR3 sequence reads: CASSPGQGIYGYTF. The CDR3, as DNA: TGTGCCAGCTCACCGGGACAGGGGATCTATGGCTACACCTTC.

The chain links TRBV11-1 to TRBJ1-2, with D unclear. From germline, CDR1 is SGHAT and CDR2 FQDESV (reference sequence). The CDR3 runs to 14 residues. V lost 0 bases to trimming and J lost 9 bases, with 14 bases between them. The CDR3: CASSLARAEGSYTF. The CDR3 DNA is TGTGCCAGCAGCTTAGCGAGGGCGGAGGGCAGCTACACCTTC.

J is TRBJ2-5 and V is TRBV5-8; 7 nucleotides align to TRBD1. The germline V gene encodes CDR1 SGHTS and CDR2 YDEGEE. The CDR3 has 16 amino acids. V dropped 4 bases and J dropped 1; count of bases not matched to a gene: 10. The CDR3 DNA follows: TGTGCCAGCAGCAATCTTGGGACAGCCCCCCAAGAGACCCAGTACTTC. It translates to CASSNLGTAPQETQYF.

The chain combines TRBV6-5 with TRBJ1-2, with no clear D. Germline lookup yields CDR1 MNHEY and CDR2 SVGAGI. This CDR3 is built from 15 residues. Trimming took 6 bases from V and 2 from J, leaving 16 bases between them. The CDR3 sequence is CASRLARAANYGYTF. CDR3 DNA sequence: TGTGCCAGCAGGCTAGCTCGGGCAGCAAACTATGGCTACACCTTC.

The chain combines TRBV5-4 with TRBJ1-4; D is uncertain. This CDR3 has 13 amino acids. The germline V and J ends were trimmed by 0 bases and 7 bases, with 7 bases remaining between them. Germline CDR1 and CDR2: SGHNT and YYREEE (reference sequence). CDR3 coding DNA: TGTGCCAGCAGCTTGGGGCAGCCTGAAAAACTGTTTTTT. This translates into CASSLGQPEKLFF.

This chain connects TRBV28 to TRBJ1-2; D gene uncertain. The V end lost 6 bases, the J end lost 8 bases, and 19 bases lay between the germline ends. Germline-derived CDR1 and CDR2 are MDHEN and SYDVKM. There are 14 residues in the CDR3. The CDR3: CASRGLNVIRGYTF. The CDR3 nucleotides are TGTGCCAGCAGGGGCCTGAATGTGATAAGAGGCTACACCTTC.

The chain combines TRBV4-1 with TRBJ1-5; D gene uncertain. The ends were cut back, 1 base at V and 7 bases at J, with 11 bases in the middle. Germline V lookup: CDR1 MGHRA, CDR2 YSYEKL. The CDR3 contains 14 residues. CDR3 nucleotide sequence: TGCGCCAGCAGCCAAGTAGACACGAGGCAGCCCCAGCATTTT. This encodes CASSQVDTRQPQHF.

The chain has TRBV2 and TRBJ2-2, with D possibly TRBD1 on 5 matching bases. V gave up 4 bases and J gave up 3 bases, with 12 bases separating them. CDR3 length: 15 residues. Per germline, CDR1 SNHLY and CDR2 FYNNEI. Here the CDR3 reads CASSGQLRYTGELFF. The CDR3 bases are TGTGCCAGCAGTGGACAGTTAAGGTACACCGGGGAGCTGTTTTTT.

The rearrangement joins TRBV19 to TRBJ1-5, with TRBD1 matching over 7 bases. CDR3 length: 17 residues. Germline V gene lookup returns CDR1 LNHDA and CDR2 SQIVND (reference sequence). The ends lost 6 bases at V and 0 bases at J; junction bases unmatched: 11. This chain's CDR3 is CASRKGGYRGSNQPQHF. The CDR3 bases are TGTGCCAGTAGGAAGGGGGGATACAGGGGTAGCAATCAGCCCCAGCATTTT.

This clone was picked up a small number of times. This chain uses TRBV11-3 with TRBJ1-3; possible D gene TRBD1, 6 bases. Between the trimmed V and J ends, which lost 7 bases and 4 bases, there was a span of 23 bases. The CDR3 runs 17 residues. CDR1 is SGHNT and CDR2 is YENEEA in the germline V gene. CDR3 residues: CASNRTRQAGLGNTIYF. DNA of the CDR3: TGTGCCAGCAACCGAACCAGACAGGCAGGCCTGGGAAACACCATATATTTT.

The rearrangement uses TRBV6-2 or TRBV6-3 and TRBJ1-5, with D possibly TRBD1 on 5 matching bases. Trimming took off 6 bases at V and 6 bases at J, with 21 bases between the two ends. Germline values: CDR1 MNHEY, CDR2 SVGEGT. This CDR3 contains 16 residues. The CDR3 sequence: CASSRAGGRIGQPQHF. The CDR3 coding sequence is TGTGCCAGCAGCCGAGCGGGGGGTCGGATCGGTCAGCCCCAGCATTTT.

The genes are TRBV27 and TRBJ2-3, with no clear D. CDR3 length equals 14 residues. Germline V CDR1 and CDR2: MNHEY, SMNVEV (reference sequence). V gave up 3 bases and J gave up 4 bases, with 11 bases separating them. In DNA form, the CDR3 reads TGTGCCAGCAGTTTGTGGGGTATCGCAGATACGCAGTATTTT. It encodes CASSLWGIADTQYF.

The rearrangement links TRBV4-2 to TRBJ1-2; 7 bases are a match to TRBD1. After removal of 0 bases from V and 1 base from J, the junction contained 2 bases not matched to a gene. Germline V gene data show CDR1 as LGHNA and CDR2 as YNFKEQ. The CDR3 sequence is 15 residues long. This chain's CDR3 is CASSQEGDSNYGYTF. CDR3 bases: TGTGCCAGCAGCCAAGAGGGGGACAGTAACTATGGCTACACCTTC.

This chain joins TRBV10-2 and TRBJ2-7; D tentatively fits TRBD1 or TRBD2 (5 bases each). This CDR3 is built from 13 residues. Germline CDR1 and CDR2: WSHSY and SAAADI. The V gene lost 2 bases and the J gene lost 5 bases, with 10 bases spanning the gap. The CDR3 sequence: CASSEGGRNEQYF. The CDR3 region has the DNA TGCGCCAGCAGTGAGGGGGGTCGGAACGAGCAGTACTTC.

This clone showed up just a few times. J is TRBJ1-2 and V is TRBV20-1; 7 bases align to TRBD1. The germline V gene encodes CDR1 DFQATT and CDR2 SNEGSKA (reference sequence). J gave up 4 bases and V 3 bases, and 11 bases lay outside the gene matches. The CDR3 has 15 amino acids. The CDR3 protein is CSASWRGLVIYGYTF. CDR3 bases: TGCAGTGCTAGTTGGAGGGGGCTGGTGATCTATGGCTACACCTTC.

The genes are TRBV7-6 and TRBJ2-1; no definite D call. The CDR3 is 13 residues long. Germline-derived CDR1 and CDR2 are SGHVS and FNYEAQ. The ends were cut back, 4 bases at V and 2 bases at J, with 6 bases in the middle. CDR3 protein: CASSSSPYNEQFF. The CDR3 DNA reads TGTGCCAGCAGCTCCTCGCCCTACAATGAGCAGTTCTTC.

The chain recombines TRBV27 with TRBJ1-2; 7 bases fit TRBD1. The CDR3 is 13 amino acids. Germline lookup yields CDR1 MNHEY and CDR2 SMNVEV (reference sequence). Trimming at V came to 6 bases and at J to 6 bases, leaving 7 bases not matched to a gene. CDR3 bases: TGTGCCAGCAGGTCGACAGGGAAACATGGCTACACCTTC. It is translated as CASRSTGKHGYTF.

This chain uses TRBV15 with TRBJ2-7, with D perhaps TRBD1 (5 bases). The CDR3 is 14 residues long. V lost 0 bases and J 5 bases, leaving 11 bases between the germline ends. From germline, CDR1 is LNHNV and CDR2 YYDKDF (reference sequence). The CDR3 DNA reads TGTGCCACCAGCAGAGAAACCAGGGTCGACGAGCAGTACTTC. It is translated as CATSRETRVDEQYF.

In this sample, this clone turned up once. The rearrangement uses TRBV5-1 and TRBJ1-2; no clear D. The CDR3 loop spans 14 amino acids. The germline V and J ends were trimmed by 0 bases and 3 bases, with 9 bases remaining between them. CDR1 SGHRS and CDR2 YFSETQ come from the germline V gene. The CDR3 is CASSLDKGYYGYTF. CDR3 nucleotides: TGCGCCAGCAGCTTGGACAAGGGCTACTATGGCTACACCTTC.

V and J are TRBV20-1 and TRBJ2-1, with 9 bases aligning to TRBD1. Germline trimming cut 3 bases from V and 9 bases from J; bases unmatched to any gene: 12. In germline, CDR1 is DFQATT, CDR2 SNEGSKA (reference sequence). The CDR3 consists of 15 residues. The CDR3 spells CSASWGQGGWGEQFF. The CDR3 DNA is TGCAGTGCTAGTTGGGGACAGGGAGGCTGGGGTGAGCAGTTCTTC.

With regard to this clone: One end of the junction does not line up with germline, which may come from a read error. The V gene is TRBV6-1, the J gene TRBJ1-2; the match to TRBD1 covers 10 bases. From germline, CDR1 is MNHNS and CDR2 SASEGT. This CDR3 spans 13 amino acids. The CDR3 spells CASSERDRGKYRF. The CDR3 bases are TGTGCCAGCAGTGAACGGGACAGGGGTAAATATCGCTTC.

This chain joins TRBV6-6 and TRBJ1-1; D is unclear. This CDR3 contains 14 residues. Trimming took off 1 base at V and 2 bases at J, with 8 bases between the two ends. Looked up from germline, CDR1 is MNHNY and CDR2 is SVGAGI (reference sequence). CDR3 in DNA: TGTGCCAGCAGTTACTACTTCAGTAACACTGAAGCTTTCTTT. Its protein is CASSYYFSNTEAFF.